This T cell receptor beta chain was found in a study of cytomegalovirus exposure and HLA in healthy donors. General study findings and limits: Analyzed later, most CMV-associated TCR beta chains appeared HLA-restricted.

Per the germline V gene, CDR1 is ENHRY and CDR2 is SYGVKD. This CDR3 contains 12 residues. Trimming cost V 10 bases and J 8 bases; bases outside gene matches: 5. In its sample, this clone was seen a few times. Its antigen is as yet unknown. 60 Vbeta and 13 Jbeta primers were used in PCR. Using immunoSEQ multiplex PCR, the repertoire was profiled, and TCRdb retains in-frame clones only, with some absent. The sample carries roughly 150,000 clones, around 78% recorded once. The chain recombines TRBV10-3 with TRBJ1-4, with 9 bases that match TRBD1. The sequencing input was PBMCs. The receptor's source is a woman between 35 and 50 years old in good health and CMV-seronegative. The CDR3 DNA reads as TGTGCCACCGGGACAGGGAACGAAAAACTGTTTTTT. Translating gives CATGTGNEKLFF.